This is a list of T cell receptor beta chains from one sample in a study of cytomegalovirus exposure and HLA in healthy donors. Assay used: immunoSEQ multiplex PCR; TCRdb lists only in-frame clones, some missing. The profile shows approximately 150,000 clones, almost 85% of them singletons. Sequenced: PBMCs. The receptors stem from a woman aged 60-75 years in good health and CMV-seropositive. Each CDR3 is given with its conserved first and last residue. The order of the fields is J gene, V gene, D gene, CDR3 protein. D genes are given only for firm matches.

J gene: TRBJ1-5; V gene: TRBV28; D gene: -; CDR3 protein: CASSLGLQGKPQHF
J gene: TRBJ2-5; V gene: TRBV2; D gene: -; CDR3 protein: CASSQWAGWVEETQYF
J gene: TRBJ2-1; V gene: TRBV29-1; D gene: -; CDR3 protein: CSVIRGSGSSYNEQFF
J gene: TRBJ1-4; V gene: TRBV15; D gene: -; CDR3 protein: CATSRDYSRAAGNEKLFF
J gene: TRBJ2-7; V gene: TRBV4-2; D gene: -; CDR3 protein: CASSQDSPYEQYF
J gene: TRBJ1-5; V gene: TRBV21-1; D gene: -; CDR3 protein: CASSKEAEYQPQHF
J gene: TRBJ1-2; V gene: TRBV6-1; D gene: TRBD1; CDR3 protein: CASSETGVDGYTF
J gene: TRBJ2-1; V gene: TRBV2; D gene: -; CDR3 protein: CASSEVAGPYNEQFF
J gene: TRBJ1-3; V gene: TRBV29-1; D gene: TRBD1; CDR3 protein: CSVSGGSSGNTIYF
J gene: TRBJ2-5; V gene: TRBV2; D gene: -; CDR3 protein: CASSVETQYF
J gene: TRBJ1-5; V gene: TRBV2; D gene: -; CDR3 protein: CASSPRRSNQPQHF
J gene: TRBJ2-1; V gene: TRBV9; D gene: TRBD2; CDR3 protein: CASSKGLAGGSVRDEQFF
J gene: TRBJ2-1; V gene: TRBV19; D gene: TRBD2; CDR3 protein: CASRLAGWNEQFF
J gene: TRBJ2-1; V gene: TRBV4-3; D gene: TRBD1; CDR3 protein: CASSQELTGGLFF
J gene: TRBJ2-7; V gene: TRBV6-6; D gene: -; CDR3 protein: CASSYSSSPYEQYF
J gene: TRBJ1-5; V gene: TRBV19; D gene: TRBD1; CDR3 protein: CASTWTGTGVNNQPQHF
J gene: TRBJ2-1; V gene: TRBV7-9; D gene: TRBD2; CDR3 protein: CASSSYLTSGGYNEQFF
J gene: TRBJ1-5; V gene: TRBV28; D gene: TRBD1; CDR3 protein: CASSLTTGDNQPQHF
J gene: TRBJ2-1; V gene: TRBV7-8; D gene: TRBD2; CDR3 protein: CASRIWTSGSFNEQFF
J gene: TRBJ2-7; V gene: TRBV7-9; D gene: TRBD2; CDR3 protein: CASSLADPGEGPLERYF
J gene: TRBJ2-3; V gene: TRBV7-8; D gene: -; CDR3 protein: CASSRIMLGEATQYF
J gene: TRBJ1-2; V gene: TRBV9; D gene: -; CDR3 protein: CASSVVRGGYTF
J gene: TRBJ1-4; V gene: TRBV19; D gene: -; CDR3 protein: CASSISFSDFEKLFF
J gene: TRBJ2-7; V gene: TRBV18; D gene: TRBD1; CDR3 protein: CASSSIDRAEEQYF
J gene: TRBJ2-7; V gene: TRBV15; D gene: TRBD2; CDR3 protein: CATSRDQSGGSYEQYF
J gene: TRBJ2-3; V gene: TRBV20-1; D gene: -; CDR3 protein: CSPRGLDTQYF